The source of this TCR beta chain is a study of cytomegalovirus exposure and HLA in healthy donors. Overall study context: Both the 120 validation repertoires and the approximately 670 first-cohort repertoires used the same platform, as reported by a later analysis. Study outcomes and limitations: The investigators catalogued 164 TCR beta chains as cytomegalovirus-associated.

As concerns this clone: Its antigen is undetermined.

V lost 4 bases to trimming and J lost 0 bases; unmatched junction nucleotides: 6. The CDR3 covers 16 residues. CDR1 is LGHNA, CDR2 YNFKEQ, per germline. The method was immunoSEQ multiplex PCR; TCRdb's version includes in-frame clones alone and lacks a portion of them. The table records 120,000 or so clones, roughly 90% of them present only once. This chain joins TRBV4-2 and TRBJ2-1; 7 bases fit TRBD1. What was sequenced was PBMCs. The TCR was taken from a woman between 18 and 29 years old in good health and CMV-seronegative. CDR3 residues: CASSRRGKSSYNEQFF. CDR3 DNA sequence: TGTGCCAGCAGCCGCAGGGGGAAAAGCTCCTACAATGAGCAGTTCTTC.